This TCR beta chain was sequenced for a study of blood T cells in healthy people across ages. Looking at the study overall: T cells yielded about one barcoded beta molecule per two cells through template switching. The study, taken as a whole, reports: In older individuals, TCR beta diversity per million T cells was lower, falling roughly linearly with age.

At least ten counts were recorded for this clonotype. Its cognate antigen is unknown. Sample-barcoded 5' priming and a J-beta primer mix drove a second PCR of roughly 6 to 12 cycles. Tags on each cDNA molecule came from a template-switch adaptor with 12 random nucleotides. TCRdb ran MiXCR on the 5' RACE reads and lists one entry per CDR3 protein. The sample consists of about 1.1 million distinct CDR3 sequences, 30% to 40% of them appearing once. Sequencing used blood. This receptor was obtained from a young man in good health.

In DNA, the CDR3 is TGTGCCAGCAGTTTAGCAGGGACTGGCTACACCTTC. It is translated as CASSLAGTGYTF. This rearrangement joins TRBV12-3 or TRBV12-4 to TRBJ1-2; D is possibly TRBD1 (5 bases). V gave up 0 bases and J gave up 7 bases, with 6 bases separating them. This CDR3 is 12 amino acids long.